This TCR beta chain emerged from a study of cytomegalovirus exposure and HLA in healthy donors. Germline lookup yields CDR1 SGHTA and CDR2 FQGNSA. This CDR3 has 15 residues. Losses at the gene ends were 1 base for V and 5 bases for J; bases not matched to a gene: 4. PCR employed 60 Vbeta and 13 Jbeta primers. Generated by immunoSEQ multiplex PCR, the TCRdb table keeps only in-frame clones and is missing some. The sample consists of about 240,000 clones, about 81% of them appearing once. As for this clone: The target antigen is unknown.

Study-level points and caveats: The likely origin of a cluster of highly shared sequence variants was a sequencing artifact.

The chain combines TRBV7-2 with TRBJ1-2; 10 bases align to TRBD1. The source material was PBMCs. The TCR sequence derives from a woman aged 55 to 70 in good health and CMV-seropositive. CDR3 loop: CASSLGGQGGYGYTF. The CDR3 DNA sequence: TGTGCCAGCAGCTTAGGAGGACAGGGGGGGTATGGCTACACCTTC.